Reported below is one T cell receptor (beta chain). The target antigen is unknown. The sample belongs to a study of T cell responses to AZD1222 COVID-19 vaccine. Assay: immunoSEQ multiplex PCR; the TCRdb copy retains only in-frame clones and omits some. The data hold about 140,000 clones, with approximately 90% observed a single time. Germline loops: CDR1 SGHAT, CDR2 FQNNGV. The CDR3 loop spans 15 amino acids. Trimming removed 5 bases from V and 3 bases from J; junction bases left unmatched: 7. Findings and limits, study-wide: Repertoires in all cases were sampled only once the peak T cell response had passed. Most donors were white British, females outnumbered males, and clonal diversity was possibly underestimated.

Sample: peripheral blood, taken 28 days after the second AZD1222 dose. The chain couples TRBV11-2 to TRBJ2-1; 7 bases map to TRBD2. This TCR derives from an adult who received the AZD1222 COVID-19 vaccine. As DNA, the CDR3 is TGTGCCAGCAGCGACCAAGGACTAGTCTACAATGAGCAGTTCTTC. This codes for CASSDQGLVYNEQFF.